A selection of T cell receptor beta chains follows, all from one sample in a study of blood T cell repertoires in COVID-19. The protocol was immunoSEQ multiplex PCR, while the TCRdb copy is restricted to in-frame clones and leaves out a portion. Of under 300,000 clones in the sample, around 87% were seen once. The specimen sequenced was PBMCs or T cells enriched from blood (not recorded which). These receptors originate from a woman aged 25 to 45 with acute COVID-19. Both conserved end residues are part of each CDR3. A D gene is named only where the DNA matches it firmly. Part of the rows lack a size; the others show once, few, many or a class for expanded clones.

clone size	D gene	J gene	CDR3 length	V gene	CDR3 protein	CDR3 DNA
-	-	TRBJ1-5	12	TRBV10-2	CASSEFRQPQHF	TGCGCCAGCAGTGAGTTTCGTCAGCCCCAGCATTTT
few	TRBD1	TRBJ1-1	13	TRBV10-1	CASSELGQREAFF	TGCGCCAGCAGTGAGCTGGGACAGCGCGAAGCTTTCTTT
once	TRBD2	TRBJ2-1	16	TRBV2	CASSITSGGAYNEQFF	TGTGCCAGCAGTATCACTAGCGGGGGGGCCTACAATGAGCAGTTCTTC
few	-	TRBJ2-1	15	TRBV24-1	CATSSASARFNEQFF	TGTGCCACCAGTAGCGCAAGCGCCCGGTTCAATGAGCAGTTCTTC
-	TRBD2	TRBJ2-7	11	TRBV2	CASTGGVEQYF	TGTGCCAGCACGGGGGGAGTCGAGCAGTACTTC
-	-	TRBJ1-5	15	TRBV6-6	CASTSLTAGNQPQHF	TGTGCCAGCACCTCTTTGACAGCCGGGAATCAGCCCCAGCATTTT
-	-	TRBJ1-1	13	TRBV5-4	CASSPRQNTEAFF	TGTGCCAGCAGCCCCCGACAGAACACTGAAGCTTTCTTT
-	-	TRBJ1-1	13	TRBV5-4	CASSSGWASEAFF	TGTGCCAGCAGCTCGGGGTGGGCCAGTGAAGCTTTCTTT
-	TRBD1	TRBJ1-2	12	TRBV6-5	CASRDRAYGYTF	TGTGCCAGCAGGGACAGGGCCTATGGCTACACCTTC
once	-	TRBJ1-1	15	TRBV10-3	CAISQLTGSNTEAFF	TGTGCCATCAGTCAGCTTACAGGGAGTAACACTGAAGCTTTCTTT
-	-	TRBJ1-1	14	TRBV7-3	CASSLSSAGTEAFF	TGTGCCAGCAGCTTATCTTCAGCAGGTACTGAAGCTTTCTTT
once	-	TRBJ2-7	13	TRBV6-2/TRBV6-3	CASSDPGIYEQYF	TGTGCCAGCAGCGACCCAGGGATCTACGAGCAGTACTTC
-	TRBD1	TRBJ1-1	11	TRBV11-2	CASRTTRGAFF	TGTGCCAGCAGGACTACCAGGGGGGCTTTCTTT
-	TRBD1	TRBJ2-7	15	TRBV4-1	CASSQGGQGTYEQYF	TGCGCCAGCAGCCAAGGCGGACAGGGAACCTACGAGCAGTACTTC
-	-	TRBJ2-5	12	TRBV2	CASSGEKETQYF	TGTGCCAGCAGTGGAGAAAAAGAGACCCAGTACTTC
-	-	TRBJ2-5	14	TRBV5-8	CASSDRTRQETQYF	TGTGCCAGCAGCGACCGGACACGGCAAGAGACCCAGTACTTC